These 29 T cell receptor beta chains were sequenced from one sample in a study of T cell responses to AZD1222 COVID-19 vaccine (dated by TCRdb to about 2021). What the time point label conveys for this sample: baseline before first vaccination. The library came from the immunoSEQ multiplex PCR assay. This is the immuneACCESS table as TCRdb keeps it, with only in-frame sequences that have V and J called. A part of the clones is gone; compared with another copy, unresolved V genes explain less than half, and the rest is unexplained. In all, the sample holds roughly 140,000 clones, and roughly 90% of those were seen once. The top ten hold about 4.4% of the sample. The material was peripheral blood, obtained on day 0 of AZD1222 vaccination. These receptors came from an adult in good health.

The chain combines TRBV29-1 with TRBJ2-7; 8 bases align to TRBD1. This CDR3 is built from 11 residues. The germline V gene encodes CDR1 SQVTM and CDR2 ANQGSEA. Trimming removed 7 bases from V and 6 bases from J; junction bases left unmatched: 5. This CDR3 reads CSAMTGAEQYF. In nucleotides, the CDR3 is TGCAGCGCGATGACAGGGGCCGAGCAGTACTTC.

The chain links TRBV30 to TRBJ1-1; D is uncertain. CDR1 is GTSNPN, CDR2 SVGIG, per germline (reference sequence). Trimming left V 0 bases short and J 4 bases short, with 21 bases between. This CDR3 spans 17 amino acids. CDR3 sequence: CAWSVPRRSMRATEAFF. CDR3 DNA sequence: TGTGCCTGGAGTGTACCTCGACGTTCAATGAGGGCCACTGAAGCTTTCTTT.

The rearrangement uses TRBV30 and TRBJ1-4, with D maybe TRBD1 (6 bases). This CDR3 is built from 15 residues. The germline gives CDR1 GTSNPN, CDR2 SVGIG (reference sequence). V was pared by 3 bases and J by 8 bases, with 19 bases between. CDR3 sequence (DNA): TGTGCCTGGAGCTCCTTAGGGGGGGCTGTCGAAAAACTGTTTTTT. This translates into CAWSSLGGAVEKLFF. The full variable domain, with the rest looked up from reference TRBV30 and TRBJ1-4, is SQTIHQWPATLVQPVGSPLSLECTVEGTSNPNLYWYRQAAGRGLQLLFYSVGIGQISSEVPQNLSASRPQDRQFILSSKKLLLSDSGFYLCAWSSLGGAVEKLFFGSGTQLSVL.

This chain joins TRBV4-1 and TRBJ1-4, with TRBD1 matching over 12 bases. Trimming cost V 1 base and J 5 bases; bases outside gene matches: 2. The CDR3 is made up of 16 amino acids. Per the germline V gene, CDR1 is MGHRA and CDR2 is YSYEKL. CDR3 bases: TGCGCCAGCAGCCAAGCGGGGACAGGGGGCAATGAAAAACTGTTTTTT. It encodes CASSQAGTGGNEKLFF.

This clone showed up just once. The V and J genes are TRBV12-3 or TRBV12-4 and TRBJ1-1; a possible D gene is TRBD1 (5 bases). Trimming took 6 bases from V and 11 from J, leaving 16 bases between them. The CDR3 has 12 residues. CDR3 nucleotides: TGTGCCAGCAGAAGATCCGGGGGTACGGCTTTCTTT. This encodes CASRRSGGTAFF.

A few counts support this clone. This sequence joins TRBV2 and TRBJ2-7, with D uncertain. V shed 3 bases and J shed 6 bases, with 12 bases lying between them. The CDR3 covers 13 residues. CDR1 is SNHLY, CDR2 FYNNEI, per germline. The CDR3 region has the DNA TGTGCCAGCAGTGAGTCGGGCCAGATCGAGCAGTACTTC. Its translation is CASSESGQIEQYF.

The chain joins TRBV4-1 to TRBJ2-1, with TRBD2 identical over 9 bases. Germline V gene data show CDR1 as MGHRA and CDR2 as YSYEKL. The V and J ends lost 3 bases and 4 bases, in that order; junction bases with no gene match: 10. There are 17 residues in the CDR3. DNA for the CDR3: TGCGCCAGCAGCCAGACCCACAGCGCGGGGGGGTACAATGAGCAGTTCTTC. This encodes CASSQTHSAGGYNEQFF.

The chain is built from TRBV18 and TRBJ1-5, with 9 bases matching TRBD1. The CDR3 covers 15 residues. Germline-derived CDR1 and CDR2 are KGHSH and LQKENI. The J segment lost 3 bases and the V segment lost 6 bases, leaving 6 bases of the junction unmatched. The CDR3 nucleotides are TGTGCCAGCTCCTGGACAGGGGAAGTCAATCAGCCCCAGCATTTT. It yields the protein CASSWTGEVNQPQHF.

The gene calls are TRBV3-1 (or the pseudogene TRBV3-2) and TRBJ1-2; no clear D. Per the germline V gene, CDR1 is LGHDT and CDR2 is YNNKEL (reference sequence). The CDR3 is made up of 14 amino acids. V was cut by 4 bases and J by 4 bases, with 13 bases left in between. The CDR3 region is CASSRTQSVYGYTF. In DNA form, the CDR3 reads TGTGCCAGCAGCCGGACCCAAAGCGTCTATGGCTACACCTTC.

The genes are TRBV15 and TRBJ2-1; either TRBD1 or TRBD2 may fit D (7 bases each). V was clipped by 0 bases and J by 0 bases, with 9 bases between them. Germline values: CDR1 LNHNV, CDR2 YYDKDF (reference sequence). The CDR3 extends over 16 amino acids. CDR3 region: CATSRDRGGSYNEQFF. The CDR3 DNA follows: TGTGCCACCAGCAGAGACAGGGGGGGCTCCTACAATGAGCAGTTCTTC.

This CDR3 reads CASRQGGHIQYF. The CDR3 DNA follows: TGTGCCAGCAGACAGGGAGGGCACATTCAGTACTTC. The rearrangement uses TRBV12-3 or TRBV12-4 and TRBJ2-4; D perhaps matches TRBD2 (7 bases). The V end was cut by 6 bases, the J end by 8 bases, with 11 bases between. This CDR3 has 12 residues.

Here the CDR3 reads CASSQDSRTGIYGYTF. The CDR3, as DNA: TGTGCCAGCAGCCAAGATTCACGGACAGGCATCTATGGCTACACCTTC. V usage is TRBV3-1 (or the pseudogene TRBV3-2) and J usage is TRBJ1-2, with 7 bases aligning to TRBD1. CDR3 length: 16 amino acids. Germline-derived CDR1 and CDR2 are LGHDT and YNNKEL (reference sequence). Trimming at V came to 0 bases and at J to 4 bases, leaving 8 bases not matched to a gene.

The CDR3 region is CASTPRQANYGYTF. In DNA, the CDR3 is TGTGCCAGCACTCCGCGGCAGGCTAACTATGGCTACACCTTC. The chain has TRBV6-5 and TRBJ1-2; no clear D. The V end lost 7 bases, the J end lost 0 bases, and 12 bases lay between the germline ends. Germline V lookup: CDR1 MNHEY, CDR2 SVGAGI. This CDR3 has 14 residues.

The J gene is TRBJ1-6, the V gene TRBV7-9, with D perhaps matching TRBD1 (6 bases). V was pared by 5 bases and J by 9 bases, with 17 bases between. The germline V gene has CDR1 SEHNR and CDR2 FQNEAQ (reference sequence). The CDR3 covers 15 residues. DNA of the CDR3: TGTGCCAGCAGCGCCCCACAGGGTGGAGGTTCACCCCTCCACTTT. Protein sequence: CASSAPQGGGSPLHF.

The chain couples TRBV2 to TRBJ1-5; no clear D gene. V gave up 1 base and J gave up 6 bases, with 4 bases separating them. Germline-derived CDR1 and CDR2 are SNHLY and FYNNEI. The length of the CDR3 is 12 residues. The CDR3 DNA reads as TGTGCCAGCAGTGAAGTAGGTCAGCCCCAGCATTTT. This sequence encodes CASSEVGQPQHF.

V is TRBV5-6 and J is TRBJ2-1; 9 bases line up with TRBD2. Looked up from germline, CDR1 is SGHDT and CDR2 is YYEEEE. The CDR3 is 16 amino acids. J gave up 7 bases and V 0 bases, and 8 bases lay outside the gene matches. CDR3 nucleotide sequence: TGTGCCAGCAGCTTGGGTTATCCTAGCGGGAATAATGAGCAGTTCTTC. Its protein product is CASSLGYPSGNNEQFF.

CDR3 bases: TGCGCCAGCAGCTACAGAGTGGGAGAGTTGGTTTCGGGCAATGAGCAGTTCTTC. It yields the protein CASSYRVGELVSGNEQFF. The rearrangement uses TRBV5-1 and TRBJ2-1; tentatively, D is TRBD2 (5 bases). Germline V gene sequence: CDR1 SGHRS, CDR2 YFSETQ. This CDR3 has 18 residues. V lost 3 bases, J lost 6 bases, and 25 bases lay in between.

CDR3 sequence: CASSLSPTGRDGYTF. In DNA, the CDR3 is TGTGCCAGCAGCTTATCTCCGACAGGGAGGGATGGCTACACCTTC. J is TRBJ1-2 and V is TRBV7-8; 7 positions agree with TRBD1. V shed 2 bases and J 6 bases; nucleotides not matched to a gene: 9. The CDR3 length is 15 residues. Germline V gene sequence: CDR1 SGHVS, CDR2 FQNEAQ. The complete variable domain, with remaining parts taken from reference TRBV7-8 and TRBJ1-2, reads GAGVSQSPRYKVAKRGQDVALRCDPISGHVSLFWYQQALGQGPEFLTYFQNEAQLDKSGLPSDRFFAERPEGSVSTLKIQRTQQEDSAVYLCASSLSPTGRDGYTFGSGTRLTVV.

The chain employs TRBV7-9 and TRBJ1-2, with 9 bases that match TRBD1. With V trimmed by 4 bases and J by 8 bases, 8 bases remained unmatched. The germline V gene has CDR1 SEHNR and CDR2 FQNEAQ (reference sequence). CDR3 length: 14 residues. CDR3 DNA: TGTGCCAGCAGCTCGCTGAGACAGGGGGAGGGCTACACCTTC. It codes for CASSSLRQGEGYTF. Using reference TRBV7-9 and TRBJ1-2 for the parts outside the CDR3, the full variable domain is DTGVSQNPRHKITKRGQNVTFRCDPISEHNRLYWYRQTLGQGPEFLTYFQNEAQLEKSRLLSDRFSAERPKGSFSTLEIQRTEQGDSAMYLCASSSLRQGEGYTFGSGTRLTVV.

The chain uses TRBV11-3 and TRBJ2-7; D is uncertain. The germline V and J ends were trimmed by 1 base and 5 bases, with 9 bases remaining between them. Germline assignment: CDR1 SGHNT and CDR2 YENEEA. CDR3 size: 13 residues. CDR3 bases: TGTGCCAGCAGCTTAGGTTGGCAGGACGAGCAGTACTTC. Translation: CASSLGWQDEQYF.

V usage is TRBV18 and J usage is TRBJ2-2, with a possible D match to TRBD1 (5 bases). Germline V gene data show CDR1 as KGHSH and CDR2 as LQKENI. The CDR3 runs to 13 residues. The V end lost 4 bases, the J end lost 7 bases, and 10 bases lay between the germline ends. In nucleotides, the CDR3 is TGTGCCAGCTCACGAGGCAGGGACGGGGAGCTGTTTTTT. Residues: CASSRGRDGELFF.

This sequence joins TRBV28 and TRBJ2-7; 10 nucleotides agree with TRBD1. After removal of 4 bases from V and 4 bases from J, the junction contained 1 base not matched to a gene. Per germline, CDR1 MDHEN and CDR2 SYDVKM. This CDR3 comprises 13 residues. CDR3 region: CASSWDRGYEQYF. The DNA of the CDR3 is TGTGCCAGCAGTTGGGACAGGGGTTACGAGCAGTACTTC.

This sequence joins TRBV24-1 and TRBJ1-5; 7 nucleotides match TRBD1. CDR3 length equals 15 residues. With V trimmed by 9 bases and J by 6 bases, 13 bases remained unmatched. Germline V gene data show CDR1 as KGHDR and CDR2 as SFDVKD. This CDR3 is CATLPKGAIGQPQHF. CDR3 DNA: TGTGCCACCCTCCCGAAGGGGGCGATTGGTCAGCCCCAGCATTTT.

This clone was recorded once. J is TRBJ1-5 and V is TRBV19; D is perhaps TRBD1 (5 bases). CDR3 length: 13 residues. Trimming cost V 3 bases and J 7 bases, with 10 bases left between them. The V gene's germline CDR1 is LNHDA and CDR2 SQIVND (reference sequence). The CDR3 DNA reads as TGTGCCAGTAGTATCAGGGAGGGGCAGCCCCAGCATTTT. Its translation is CASSIREGQPQHF.

This clone was detected only a few times. This sequence joins TRBV28 and TRBJ2-5; 12 bases map to TRBD2. Trimming removed 7 bases from V and 5 bases from J; junction bases left unmatched: 5. Germline assignment: CDR1 MDHEN and CDR2 SYDVKM. There are 14 residues in the CDR3. The CDR3 is CASKGLAGRETQYF. The CDR3 DNA reads TGTGCCAGCAAAGGACTAGCGGGACGGGAGACCCAGTACTTC.

V gene TRBV27 combines with J gene TRBJ1-2; perhaps TRBD1 as D (6 bases). The CDR3 spans 13 residues. V was trimmed by 6 bases and J by 4 bases, leaving 12 bases between them. CDR1 MNHEY and CDR2 SMNVEV come from the germline V gene (reference sequence). CDR3 nucleotides: TGTGCCAGCAGGAAGGAGACAGGCTATGGCTACACCTTC. Its protein is CASRKETGYGYTF.

The chain couples TRBV27 to TRBJ1-2; D is unclear. The germline CDR1 and CDR2 sequences are MNHEY and SMNVEV (reference sequence). This CDR3 is built from 13 residues. Trimming removed 3 bases at V and 1 base at J, with 6 bases between. CDR3 loop: CASSFWGNYGYTF. The DNA of the CDR3 is TGTGCCAGCAGTTTCTGGGGTAACTATGGCTACACCTTC.

The rearrangement joins TRBV19 to TRBJ1-6; D unclear. Looked up from germline, CDR1 is LNHDA and CDR2 is SQIVND (reference sequence). This CDR3 is built from 16 residues. V was shortened by 3 bases and J by 8 bases, with 17 bases between the two germline ends. DNA of the CDR3: TGTGCCAGTAGTATCCTCGGTCGGCAGATTTATTCACCCCTCCACTTT. Protein product: CASSILGRQIYSPLHF.

The chain is built from TRBV30 and TRBJ2-7; maybe TRBD1 (5 bases). V lost 2 bases and J 0 bases, leaving 11 bases between the germline ends. The germline CDR1 and CDR2 sequences are GTSNPN and SVGIG (reference sequence). The CDR3 is 14 residues long. The CDR3, as DNA: TGTGCCTGGAGTCCAGGGATCGGCTCCTACGAGCAGTACTTC. It specifies CAWSPGIGSYEQYF.